The clone carrying this T cell receptor beta chain was counted only a few times. What it binds is not known. Germline is not matched at one junction end, which may reflect a read error. The V gene's germline CDR1 is MNHEY and CDR2 SVGEGT. This CDR3 is 16 amino acids long. TCRdb processed the reads anew with MiXCR; each CDR3 protein has one entry. Of about 350,000 distinct CDR3 sequences listed, just under 35% are singletons. The data were obtained in a study of T cell repertoires in cytomegalovirus infection. Study-level background: As its CMV epitopes, the study selected recently identified HLA-C-restricted and well-studied HLA-B-restricted targets. Indications of both CMV infection and matching HLA type were provided by public TCR beta signatures.

Regarding the study as a whole: HLA-C-restricted CMV clonotypes gave the most frequent clonotype in two of eight donors. Summed frequency of shared TCR beta families picked out CMV carriers who also had the relevant HLA.

V and J are TRBV6-2 or TRBV6-3 and TRBJ1-1; 9 positions match TRBD1. The clonotype was recovered from a human donor in good health (CMV status not recorded). Some clones in this sample may be carry-over from other donors' samples. Material: cultured PBMCs, obtained from culture after CMV antigen stimulation. The CDR3 is CASSYGQGKVNSEAFF. CDR3 sequence (DNA): TGTGCCAGCAGTTATGGACAGGGGAAGGTGAACTCTGAAGCTTTCTTT.